A selection of T cell receptor beta chains follows, all from one sample in a study of blood T cell repertoires in COVID-19. Method: immunoSEQ multiplex PCR; TCRdb's copy keeps in-frame clones and lacks some. Seen here are 90,000 to 95,000 clones, 85% to 90% observed once, and the top ten hold approximately 4.8%. The specimen sequenced was peripheral blood. The receptors were sampled from an elderly woman with active COVID-19. The CDR3 runs from the conserved cysteine through the conserved F or W. Each record gives: J gene, V gene, clone size, CDR3 protein. Size is stated for part of the rows, as once, few or many counts, or as a class when the clone is expanded.

>TRBJ2-7|TRBV18|NA
CASSNLGASYEQYF
>TRBJ2-1|TRBV7-3|NA
CASSYAVGSEQFF
>TRBJ2-3|TRBV28|NA
CASTPSETDTQYF
>TRBJ1-1|TRBV7-3|NA
CASSLTQGSTEAFF
>TRBJ2-5|TRBV18|NA
CASSLQGMETQYF
>TRBJ2-7|TRBV9|NA
CASSLTPSGEQYF
>TRBJ2-3|TRBV5-6|NA
CASSWPTSGDTQYF
>TRBJ2-2|TRBV3-1/TRBV3-2|NA
CASSQDMRSGELFF
>TRBJ2-2|TRBV7-6|NA
CASSKRGAELGTGELFF
>TRBJ2-4|TRBV9|NA
CASSAYLTSGTPPVKNIQYF
>TRBJ2-2|TRBV30|NA
CAWSVKGILSTGGFTGELFF
>TRBJ2-2|TRBV4-1|NA
CASSRDGAGGAITGELFF
>TRBJ2-7|TRBV18|NA
CASSWGQGYEQYF
>TRBJ1-2|TRBV15|NA
CATSREGADGYTF
>TRBJ2-7|TRBV3-1/TRBV3-2|NA
CASSQNLVFTYEQYF
>TRBJ1-2|TRBV7-8|NA
CASSPRRDRGHGYTF
>TRBJ2-7|TRBV7-2|NA
CASSLSRDTTYEQYF
>TRBJ2-2|TRBV6-2/TRBV6-3|NA
CASSYTIGHSIGELFF
>TRBJ2-2|TRBV6-6|once
CATRSHRAGELFF
>TRBJ1-6|TRBV6-5|NA
CASRRGGLNSPLHF
>TRBJ1-1|TRBV4-3|NA
CASSQQRGTEAFF
>TRBJ2-7|TRBV19|NA
CASSIAREYEQYF
>TRBJ1-1|TRBV2|NA
CASSARTGGTEAFF
>TRBJ2-7|TRBV6-5|NA
CASSHLQRAYF
>TRBJ2-2|TRBV19|NA
CASSISRGTGELFF
>TRBJ2-1|TRBV7-2|NA
CASSLLGQGYNEQFF
>TRBJ2-3|TRBV5-6|NA
CASSSAGRSTDTQYF
>TRBJ2-1|TRBV18|NA
CASSPNKRELSYNEQFF
>TRBJ2-3|TRBV9|NA
CASSVGRTSGTDTQYF
>TRBJ1-2|TRBV6-6|NA
CASRLGTAFDYGYTF
>TRBJ2-1|TRBV5-1|NA
CASSARGLAGGVNEQFF
>TRBJ2-3|TRBV28|NA
CASSVDGVGTDTQYF
>TRBJ1-2|TRBV29-1|once
CSVEDQNSNYGYTF
>TRBJ1-1|TRBV4-1|NA
CASSPRRPMNTEAFF
>TRBJ2-2|TRBV11-3|NA
CASSFRQGITGELFF
>TRBJ2-1|TRBV27|once
CASSPHGTSSYNEQFF
>TRBJ2-1|TRBV19|NA
CASSKRGDEYNEQFF
>TRBJ2-3|TRBV6-5|NA
CASKGGAGDTQYF
>TRBJ2-1|TRBV5-1|NA
CASSSSGSSYNEQFF
>TRBJ1-5|TRBV27|NA
CASSFRAATGNQPQHF
>TRBJ1-2|TRBV5-5|NA
CASSSRDYGYTF
>TRBJ2-1|TRBV20-1|NA
CSAGVAGGHYNEQFF
>TRBJ2-1|TRBV5-1|NA
CASSPMPARLAGNNEQFF
>TRBJ1-1|TRBV7-3|NA
CASSLLRNTEAFF
>TRBJ1-2|TRBV7-8|NA
CASSLEGSGEYPYTF
>TRBJ2-7|TRBV6-6|NA
CASSYYPSGGYEQYF
>TRBJ1-5|TRBV2|NA
CASRRGEGGNQPQHF